The T cell receptor (beta chain) described here comes from a study of Graves' ophthalmopathy and Graves' hyperthyroidism. The germline V and J ends were trimmed by 4 bases and 3 bases, with 11 bases remaining between them. Per germline, CDR1 SGDLS and CDR2 YYNGEE. The length of the CDR3 is 15 residues. Hyperthyroidism patients, aged 18 to 65, were newly diagnosed, under 2 months' duration. RNA transcripts were the source from which TCR beta CDR3 regions were amplified. First-round RT-PCR used HTBI primers; second-round multiplex PCR followed. TCRdb redid the calling of the multiplex PCR reads with MiXCR, one entry per CDR3 protein. The data hold over a million distinct CDR3 sequences, with 36% observed a single time.

The V gene is TRBV9, the J gene TRBJ1-6, with D possibly matching TRBD1 (5 bases). Sequencing input: peripheral blood or thyroid tissue (not recorded which). The origin of this receptor is an adult man with Graves' hyperthyroidism. For the CDR3, the DNA is TGTGCCAGCAGCCAAGGGGACCGCTATAATTCACCCCTCCACTTT. Translation: CASSQGDRYNSPLHF.